The 23 T cell receptor beta chains reported below all come from one sample, sequenced in a study of blood T cell repertoires in COVID-19. TCRdb's table, derived via immunoSEQ multiplex PCR, lists solely in-frame clones and lacks some. This repertoire shows about 120,000 clones, approximately 85% found once; its top ten account for 3% to 3.5%. Material: peripheral blood. Every receptor here comes from a middle-aged man with acute or convalescent COVID-19.

V gene TRBV7-9 combines with J gene TRBJ2-7; 7 bases are a match to TRBD1. Germline V CDR1 and CDR2: SEHNR, FQNEAQ (reference sequence). Trimming removed 5 bases from V and 1 base from J; junction bases left unmatched: 8. The CDR3 totals 15 residues. CDR3 sequence reads: CASSSRDSRSYEQYF. The CDR3 coding sequence is TGTGCCAGCAGCAGCCGGGACAGTAGATCCTACGAGCAGTACTTC.

The chain recombines TRBV5-6 with TRBJ2-2, with TRBD1 identical over 9 bases. This CDR3 region has 15 residues. Germline assignment: CDR1 SGHDT and CDR2 YYEEEE. The junction had 1 base not matched to a gene; V was cut back by 0 bases and J by 4 bases. As DNA, the CDR3 is TGTGCCAGCAGCTTGGGGACAGGGGTCACCGGGGAGCTGTTTTTT. Its protein product is CASSLGTGVTGELFF.

The chain combines TRBV18 with TRBJ2-2, with D hard to call. Trimming removed 4 bases from V and 1 base from J, with 10 bases in between. Germline CDR1 KGHSH, CDR2 LQKENI. This CDR3 contains 15 residues. Written as DNA, the CDR3 is TGTGCCAGCTCACTCGAAGTCAGGAACACCGGGGAGCTGTTTTTT. Its translation: CASSLEVRNTGELFF. Drawing the rest from reference TRBV18 and TRBJ2-2, the complete variable domain is NAGVMQNPRHLVRRRGQEARLRCSPMKGHSHVYWYRQLPEEGLKFMVYLQKENIIDESGMPKERFSAEFPKEGPSILRIQQVVRGDSAAYFCASSLEVRNTGELFFGEGSRLTVL.

This clone appeared a few times. V is TRBV10-1 and J is TRBJ2-1; TRBD2 matches 9 bases. V dropped 4 bases and J dropped 6; count of bases not matched to a gene: 1. Looked up from germline, CDR1 is WNHNN and CDR2 is SYGVQD (reference sequence). This CDR3 is 13 amino acids long. CDR3 loop: CASSGGGGNEQFF. Written as DNA, the CDR3 is TGCGCCAGCAGTGGCGGGGGGGGCAATGAGCAGTTCTTC.

The chain couples TRBV3-1 (or the pseudogene TRBV3-2) to TRBJ2-3; 8 bases are shared with TRBD1. The length of the CDR3 is 18 residues. Germline V gene sequence: CDR1 LGHDT, CDR2 YNNKEL (reference sequence). V lost 0 bases, J lost 3 bases, and 11 bases stayed unmatched. In DNA, the CDR3 is TGTGCCAGCAGCCAAGACGCCCCAGGGGGCTTTAGAACAGATACGCAGTATTTT. This codes for CASSQDAPGGFRTDTQYF.

The V gene is TRBV11-2, the J gene TRBJ1-5; TRBD1 might be the D (5 bases). Trimming removed 0 bases from V and 5 bases from J, with 17 bases in between. The CDR3 loop spans 17 amino acids. The germline V gene has CDR1 SGHAT and CDR2 FQNNGV. CDR3 in amino acids: CASSLDGQGSPHQPQHF. In nucleotides, the CDR3 is TGTGCCAGCAGCTTAGATGGTCAGGGATCTCCTCATCAGCCCCAGCATTTT.

The chain recombines TRBV3-1 (or the pseudogene TRBV3-2) with TRBJ2-4; TRBD1 aligns across 7 bases. Germline CDR1 reads LGHDT; CDR2 reads YNNKEL (reference sequence). Trimming cost V 3 bases and J 6 bases; bases outside gene matches: 2. The CDR3 consists of 13 residues. The DNA of the CDR3 is TGTGCCAGCAGCCAGAACAGGGGAAACATTCAGTACTTC. This translates into CASSQNRGNIQYF.

The genes are TRBV19 and TRBJ2-2; a possible D gene is TRBD2 (7 bases). The CDR3 totals 17 residues. Per the germline V gene, CDR1 is LNHDA and CDR2 is SQIVND (reference sequence). The V end lost 5 bases, the J end lost 4 bases, and 20 bases lay between the germline ends. DNA for the CDR3: TGTGCCAGTAGTGACCTGAACGGGGGGCTCGGCACCGGGGAGCTGTTTTTT. The encoded protein is CASSDLNGGLGTGELFF. Based on the CDR3 plus reference TRBV19 and TRBJ2-2, the full variable domain is DGGITQSPKYLFRKEGQNVTLSCEQNLNHDAMYWYRQDPGQGLRLIYYSQIVNDFQKGDIAEGYSVSREKKESFPLTVTSAQKNPTAFYLCASSDLNGGLGTGELFFGEGSRLTVL.

This chain joins TRBV2 and TRBJ1-3; 9 nucleotides line up with TRBD1. Germline lookup yields CDR1 SNHLY and CDR2 FYNNEI. Trimming removed 2 bases from V and 5 bases from J; junction bases left unmatched: 4. The length of the CDR3 is 15 residues. The CDR3 loop is CASSELGTGRNTIYF. CDR3 nucleotides: TGTGCCAGCAGTGAACTGGGGACAGGGAGAAACACCATATATTTT.

J is TRBJ2-1 and V is TRBV20-1; D might be TRBD1 (6 bases). Germline V CDR1 and CDR2: DFQATT, SNEGSKA (reference sequence). The V end was cut by 3 bases, the J end by 1 base, with 7 bases between. The CDR3 is 13 amino acids. The CDR3 nucleotides are TGCAGTGCTAGTCAGGGGTCCTACAATGAGCAGTTCTTC. Translated: CSASQGSYNEQFF.

The count of this clone is one. V usage is TRBV30 and J usage is TRBJ2-7; a weak D match, TRBD1 (6 bases). This CDR3 is 15 amino acids long. Germline assignment: CDR1 GTSNPN and CDR2 SVGIG (reference sequence). The V end lost 0 bases, the J end lost 1 base, and 13 bases lay between the germline ends. CDR3 loop: CAWSVWQGNSYEQYF. CDR3 coding DNA: TGTGCCTGGAGTGTCTGGCAGGGGAATTCCTACGAGCAGTACTTC.

This clone was recorded only once. The V gene is TRBV6-1, the J gene TRBJ1-4; the D is unclear. Germline loops: CDR1 MNHNS, CDR2 SASEGT. This CDR3 has 13 amino acids. Trimming pared 1 base from V and 8 bases from J, leaving 8 bases between. CDR3 bases: TGTGCCAGCAGTGAAGTGGGAGGCGAAAAACTGTTTTTT. This translates into CASSEVGGEKLFF.

The table lists this clone with a few counts. The chain couples TRBV7-3 to TRBJ2-1; 9 nucleotides match TRBD2. This CDR3 contains 14 residues. The J segment lost 3 bases and the V segment lost 5 bases, leaving 2 bases of the junction unmatched. CDR1 and CDR2 (germline): SGHTA, FQGTGA. The CDR3 loop reads CASSAGGIYNEQFF. In DNA, the CDR3 is TGTGCCAGCAGCGCGGGGGGGATCTACAATGAGCAGTTCTTC.

The rearrangement links TRBV5-1 to TRBJ2-6; D remains unclear. Deletions cut 0 bases from V and 0 bases from J, with 4 bases between. There are 15 residues in the CDR3. Germline CDR1 and CDR2: SGHRS and YFSETQ. This chain's CDR3 is CASSLGHSGANVLTF. CDR3 nucleotide sequence: TGCGCCAGCAGCTTGGGTCACTCTGGGGCCAACGTCCTGACTTTC.

The chain uses TRBV9 and TRBJ2-3, with TRBD2 matching over 8 bases. The length of the CDR3 is 16 residues. Germline assignment: CDR1 SGDLS and CDR2 YYNGEE. V lost 0 bases and J lost 5; bases outside the gene matches: 8. The CDR3 DNA is TGTGCCAGCAGCGTAGAGGCCGGGGGGGCAATAGATACGCAGTATTTT. Protein sequence: CASSVEAGGAIDTQYF.

This clone occurred once. The chain carries TRBV2 and TRBJ1-2; D perhaps matches TRBD1 (5 bases). Trimming pared 4 bases from V and 4 bases from J, leaving 10 bases between. This CDR3 is built from 13 residues. CDR1 and CDR2 from the germline V gene are SNHLY and FYNNEI. The CDR3 bases are TGTGCCAGCAGTGCGGACACCTCCTATGGCTACACCTTC. Its translation is CASSADTSYGYTF.

This chain joins TRBV3-1 (or the pseudogene TRBV3-2) and TRBJ2-6; TRBD2 agrees at 9 bases. The CDR3 has 16 residues. V lost 5 bases, J lost 2 bases, and 4 bases stayed unmatched. Germline CDR1 and CDR2: LGHDT and YNNKEL (reference sequence). The CDR3 protein is CASSLRGGAGANVLTF. CDR3 in DNA: TGTGCCAGCAGCTTGCGGGGGGGCGCTGGGGCCAACGTCCTGACTTTC.

J is TRBJ2-1 and V is TRBV7-9, with D unresolved. Germline assignment: CDR1 SEHNR and CDR2 FQNEAQ (reference sequence). CDR3 length: 15 residues. V was trimmed by 6 bases and J by 8 bases, leaving 20 bases between them. Here the CDR3 reads CASRSSWAHRYEQFF. CDR3 sequence (DNA): TGTGCCAGCAGAAGTTCGTGGGCGCATAGGTATGAGCAGTTCTTC.

The chain links TRBV7-3 to TRBJ2-1; D unresolved. Between the trimmed V and J ends, which lost 5 bases and 5 bases, there was a span of 10 bases. The CDR3 contains 13 residues. Looked up from germline, CDR1 is SGHTA and CDR2 is FQGTGA. CDR3: CASSLSRDNEQFF. The CDR3 coding sequence is TGTGCCAGCAGCCTAAGTCGGGACAATGAGCAGTTCTTC.

This clone appeared a single time. This chain links TRBV27 with TRBJ1-2; D unclear. Between the trimmed V and J ends, which lost 4 bases and 2 bases, there was a span of 8 bases. The CDR3 contains 13 residues. Germline CDR1 reads MNHEY; CDR2 reads SMNVEV (reference sequence). The CDR3 nucleotides are TGTGCCAGCAGTTACCAGAGGAACTATGGCTACACCTTC. Protein product: CASSYQRNYGYTF.

The V and J genes are TRBV23-1 and TRBJ2-7; 10 nucleotides agree with TRBD1. TRBV23-1 is annotated as an ORF whose role is uncertain. This CDR3 has 18 amino acids. V lost 5 bases and J lost 2; bases outside the gene matches: 15. In DNA, the CDR3 is TGCGCCAGCAGTAAACTGCGGGGCCCCGGGACAGGGGCCTACGAGCAGTACTTC. This codes for CASSKLRGPGTGAYEQYF.

The V call is TRBV7-2, the J call TRBJ2-2; D not certain. This CDR3 spans 14 amino acids. CDR1 and CDR2 (germline): SGHTA, FQGNSA. V lost 3 bases, J lost 4 bases, and 9 bases lay in between. For the CDR3, the DNA is TGTGCCAGCAGCTTCGGTACGCTCACCGGGGAGCTGTTTTTT. Encoded protein: CASSFGTLTGELFF.

The chain joins TRBV2 to TRBJ1-5; possible D gene TRBD1, 5 bases. This CDR3 comprises 15 residues. V lost 3 bases and J 2 bases, leaving 11 bases between the germline ends. Germline lookup yields CDR1 SNHLY and CDR2 FYNNEI. The CDR3 loop is CASSEGRAGNQPQHF. DNA for the CDR3: TGTGCCAGCAGTGAGGGCAGGGCGGGCAATCAGCCCCAGCATTTT.